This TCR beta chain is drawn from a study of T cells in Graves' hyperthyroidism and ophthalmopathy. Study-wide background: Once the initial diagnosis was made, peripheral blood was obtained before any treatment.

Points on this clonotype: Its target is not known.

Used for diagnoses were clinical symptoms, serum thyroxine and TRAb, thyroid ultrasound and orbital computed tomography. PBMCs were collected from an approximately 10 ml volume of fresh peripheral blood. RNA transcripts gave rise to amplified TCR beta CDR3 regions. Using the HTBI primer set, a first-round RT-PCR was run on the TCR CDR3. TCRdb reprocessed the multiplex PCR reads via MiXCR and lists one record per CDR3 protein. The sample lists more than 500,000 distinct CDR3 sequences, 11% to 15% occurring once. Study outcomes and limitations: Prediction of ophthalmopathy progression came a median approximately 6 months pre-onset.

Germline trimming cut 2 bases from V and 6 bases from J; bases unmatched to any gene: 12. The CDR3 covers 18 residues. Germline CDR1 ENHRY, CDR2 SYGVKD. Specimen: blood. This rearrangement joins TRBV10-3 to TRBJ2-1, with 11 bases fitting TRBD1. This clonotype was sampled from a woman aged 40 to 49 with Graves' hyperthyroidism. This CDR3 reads CAISERGRTGTGGNEQFF. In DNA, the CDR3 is TGTGCCATCAGTGAGCGGGGGCGGACCGGGACAGGGGGCAATGAGCAGTTCTTC.